This T cell receptor beta chain was documented in a study of cytomegalovirus exposure and HLA in healthy donors. Researchers ran the PCR with 60 Vbeta and 13 Jbeta primers. The assay was immunoSEQ multiplex PCR, and TCRdb's table has in-frame clones only and misses some. Here the sample spans 130,000 or so clones, about two thirds being singletons. Although they were nominally healthy when sampled, donors likely had unrecorded immune exposures. This clone was counted a few times. Germline CDR1 and CDR2: SGHRS and YFSETQ. V lost 4 bases and J 9 bases, leaving 14 bases between the germline ends. The CDR3 length is 13 residues.

The receptor was derived from a woman in her forties in good health and CMV-seronegative. This chain uses TRBV5-1 with TRBJ2-1, with TRBD1 as a possible D gene (6 bases). Sequenced: PBMCs. The DNA for the CDR3 is TGCGCCAGCAGCATAGGACAGACGGCTGAGCAGTTCTTC. This codes for CASSIGQTAEQFF.